The rows below give T cell receptor beta chains drawn from one sample of a study of early T cells in non-severe SARS-CoV-2 infection. Via MiXCR, TCRdb re-called the 5' RACE reads, giving one row per CDR3 protein. The data show some 80,000 distinct CDR3 sequences, approximately 5% seen once. Sequenced material: whole blood, taken at baseline. Source of these receptors: an adult who was a healthcare worker with PCR-confirmed SARS-CoV-2 infection or an uninfected control (not recorded which). The CDR3 runs from the conserved cysteine through the conserved F or W. D genes are given only for firm matches. Some rows have no size entry. The others give once, few or many, or a class for an expanded clone.

few,-,TRBJ1-4,TRBV7-6,TGTGCCAGCAGCTTCCAGGGAAGGCGGAATGAAAAACTGTTTTTT,CASSFQGRRNEKLFF
-,-,TRBJ1-4,TRBV27,TGTGCCAGCAGTTTATGGGGGGGCCGTGAAAAACTGTTTTTT,CASSLWGGREKLFF
few,-,TRBJ2-4,TRBV7-8,TGTGCCAGCAGCTGGAAGACCGGGACTAAAAACATTCAGTACTTC,CASSWKTGTKNIQYF
-,TRBD2,TRBJ2-5,TRBV20-1,TGCAGTGCTAGAGAACCGGGACTAGCGATTCGATCGTCCCAGTACTTC,CSAREPGLAIRSSQYF
-,TRBD2,TRBJ2-1,TRBV5-1,TGCGCCAGCAGCGCCGGACTAGCGGTGGTTGACAATGAGCAGTTCTTC,CASSAGLAVVDNEQFF
-,-,TRBJ2-3,TRBV20-1,TGCAGTGCTGCCTCCGGCAGCGGAGGCACAGATACGCAGTATTTT,CSAASGSGGTDTQYF
few,-,TRBJ2-4,TRBV18,TGTGCCAGCTCACCAACTCAGGGGTCCAAAAACATTCAGTACTTC,CASSPTQGSKNIQYF
many,-,TRBJ1-2,TRBV19,TGTGCCAGTAGTCCTTCCTTGGGAGGCGGCTATGGCTACACCTTC,CASSPSLGGGYGYTF
few,-,TRBJ1-2,TRBV2,TGTGCCAGCAGTGAAGTCAGGGGTTATGGCTACACCTTC,CASSEVRGYGYTF
many,-,TRBJ1-5,TRBV20-1,TGCAGTGCTAGAAAGGTTGATCGCAATCAGCCCCAGCATTTT,CSARKVDRNQPQHF
few,-,TRBJ1-5,TRBV7-6,TGTGCCAGCAGCTTAAAACAGGGACGGAGTCAGCCCCAGCATTTT,CASSLKQGRSQPQHF
few,-,TRBJ2-3,TRBV7-9,TGTGCCAGCAGCAAACGGGACCCACGCACAGATACGCAGTATTTT,CASSKRDPRTDTQYF
-,TRBD1,TRBJ2-2,TRBV5-4,TGTGCCAGCAGCCCCGGACAGGCGAACACCGGGGAGCTGTTTTTT,CASSPGQANTGELFF
many,TRBD2,TRBJ2-7,TRBV24-1,TGTGCCACTAGCGGGGCTTACTACGAGCAGTACTTC,CATSGAYYEQYF
many,TRBD2,TRBJ2-1,TRBV12-3/TRBV12-4,TGTGCCAGCAGTCCCCCACCGTCTTCTAGCGGACTGTACAATGAGCAGTTCTTC,CASSPPPSSSGLYNEQFF
few,TRBD2,TRBJ2-1,TRBV5-1,TGCGCCAGCAGCTTGTCTGCTGCGGGAGCTAATGAGCAGTTCTTC,CASSLSAAGANEQFF
many,-,TRBJ2-1,TRBV5-1,TGCGCCAGCAGCTTGCCCGGAGGGTCCTACAATGAGCAGTTCTTC,CASSLPGGSYNEQFF
few,TRBD2,TRBJ2-7,TRBV13,TGTGCCAGCAGCGCAGGACTAGCGGGGTACTCCTACGAGCAGTACTTC,CASSAGLAGYSYEQYF
-,-,TRBJ2-1,TRBV11-2,TGTGCCAGCAGCTTAGTTGGGACACAAGTAAATGAGCAGTTCTTC,CASSLVGTQVNEQFF
few,-,TRBJ2-2,TRBV7-6,TGTGCCAGCAGCTTAGGAGGGGCGAACACCGGGGAGCTGTTTTTT,CASSLGGANTGELFF
many,TRBD2,TRBJ2-1,TRBV2,TGTGCCAGCTTAGCGGGGAACTCCTACAATGAGCAGTTCTTC,CASLAGNSYNEQFF
medium-sized,-,TRBJ1-2,TRBV29-1,TGCAGCGTTGACAGGGGTTATGGCTACACCTTC,CSVDRGYGYTF
few,-,TRBJ1-6,TRBV6-5,TGTGCCAGCAGACGGACAGCGAATTCACCCCTCCACTTT,CASRRTANSPLHF
few,TRBD2,TRBJ2-7,TRBV28,TGTGCCAGCAGCCGAGTTAGCGGGACTTCGGTCGAGCAGTACTTC,CASSRVSGTSVEQYF
-,-,TRBJ2-2,TRBV29-1,TGCAGCGTTGATTGGGGACCGAACACCGGGGAGCTGTTTTTT,CSVDWGPNTGELFF
many,-,TRBJ2-2,TRBV6-6,TGTGCCAGCAGTTACCCTACGGGGCGAAACACCGGGGAGCTGTTTTTT,CASSYPTGRNTGELFF
many,-,TRBJ1-2,TRBV7-9,TGTGCCAGCAGCCCACCGGGACCCACTTTAAACTATGGCTACACCTTC,CASSPPGPTLNYGYTF
-,TRBD1,TRBJ1-2,TRBV6-6,TGTGCCAGCAAACAGACAGGGGGATACTATGGCTACACCTTC,CASKQTGGYYGYTF
few,TRBD1,TRBJ2-7,TRBV11-2,TGTGCCAGCAGCTCGACAGGGGGCCCCGGCGAGCAGTACTTC,CASSSTGGPGEQYF
few,TRBD1,TRBJ2-2,TRBV27,TGTGCCAGTTCCCGGGACAGGGGGTCCGGGGAGCTGTTTTTT,CASSRDRGSGELFF
many,-,TRBJ2-7,TRBV21-1,TGTGCCAGCATCCCAAAGAGGACTAGCGGGCCTCCCTACGAGCAGTACTTC,CASIPKRTSGPPYEQYF
-,-,TRBJ2-7,TRBV12-3/TRBV12-4,TGTGCCAGCAGTTTTATTGGAAGTTTATACGAGCAGTACTTC,CASSFIGSLYEQYF
few,TRBD2,TRBJ2-3,TRBV12-3/TRBV12-4,TGTGCCAGCACCCCCTGGGGGGGTACCCAGGATACGCAGTATTTT,CASTPWGGTQDTQYF
many,TRBD2,TRBJ2-3,TRBV12-3/TRBV12-4,TGTGCCAGCACGCTTAGGCGGGGGAGAGATGATACGCAGTATTTT,CASTLRRGRDDTQYF
many,-,TRBJ1-2,TRBV7-2,TGTGCCAGCAGCTCCTTAAGAGGGCGGCAGATTAACTATGGCTACACCTTC,CASSSLRGRQINYGYTF
-,-,TRBJ2-3,TRBV6-5,TGTGCCAGCAGTTACTCGCGGGGAGCAGATACGCAGTATTTT,CASSYSRGADTQYF
many,-,TRBJ2-7,TRBV11-2,TGTGCCAGCAGCCAATACTACGAGCAGTACTTC,CASSQYYEQYF
-,-,TRBJ1-3,TRBV7-6,TGTGCCAGCAGCCCACGAGGGGGAAGCTCTGGAAACACCATATATTTT,CASSPRGGSSGNTIYF
-,-,TRBJ1-4,TRBV30,TGTGCCTGCCGAGCAACTAATGAAAAACTGTTTTTT,CACRATNEKLFF
-,-,TRBJ2-3,TRBV2,TGTGCCCCCGGAATCGGGGATACGCAGTATTTT,CAPGIGDTQYF
-,-,TRBJ2-1,TRBV28,TGTGCCAGCAGTTTATCTCAGATGAATGAGCAGTTCTTC,CASSLSQMNEQFF